These T cell receptor beta chains were read from a single sample in a study of shared clonotypes between healthy human individuals. Sequencing used immunoSEQ multiplex PCR; TCRdb keeps in-frame clones, though not all of them. The table lists about 2 million clones, over 85% of them singletons, with roughly 1.2% in the top ten. Material: naive CD8+ T cells sorted from blood. These receptors all stem from a man between 18 and 35 years old in good health. Each CDR3 is given with its conserved first and last residue. The order of the fields is D gene, V gene, J gene, clone size, CDR3 protein, CDR3 DNA. The D gene is left open where the match is weak. Clone size is stated in some rows and not others, as once, few, many or a class when expanded.

>TRBD1|TRBV5-6|TRBJ1-2|.
CASSGGQGADYGYTF
TGTGCCAGCAGCGGTGGACAGGGGGCGGACTATGGCTACACCTTC
>.|TRBV5-8|TRBJ1-6|.
CASSGRGVGSALHF
TGTGCCAGCAGCGGCAGGGGAGTAGGTTCCGCCCTCCACTTT
>.|TRBV4-1|TRBJ2-5|.
CASSQAGGGETQYF
TGCGCCAGCAGCCAAGCTGGGGGCGGGGAGACCCAGTACTTC
>.|TRBV4-1|TRBJ1-2|.
CASSPTSPLDPEGYTF
TGCGCCAGCAGCCCGACTTCACCCTTGGACCCGGAGGGCTACACCTTC
>TRBD1|TRBV13|TRBJ2-7|.
CASSSSGTVYEQYF
TGTGCCAGCAGCTCCTCCGGGACAGTTTACGAGCAGTACTTC
>TRBD1|TRBV5-1|TRBJ1-5|.
CASSLDLGQGDQPQHF
TGCGCCAGCAGCTTGGATTTGGGACAGGGCGATCAGCCCCAGCATTTT
>.|TRBV27|TRBJ1-6|.
CASSLQKSDSPLHF
TGTGCCAGCAGTTTACAAAAGAGCGATTCACCCCTCCACTTT
>.|TRBV19|TRBJ1-1|once
CASNTGLNTEAFF
TGTGCCAGTAATACAGGCCTGAACACTGAAGCTTTCTTT
>TRBD2|TRBV4-3|TRBJ2-7|.
CASSQDRLAGAEGYEQYF
TGCGCCAGCAGCCAAGATCGACTAGCGGGAGCGGAGGGGTACGAGCAGTACTTC
>.|TRBV28|TRBJ2-5|.
CASSFPAGNQETQYF
TGTGCCAGCAGTTTCCCAGCGGGTAACCAAGAGACCCAGTACTTC